Below, 7 T cell receptor beta chains from the same sample are listed, as sequenced in a study of early T cells in non-severe SARS-CoV-2 infection. TCRdb reanalysed the 5' RACE reads using MiXCR and keeps one entry per CDR3 protein. The table records about 71,000 distinct CDR3 sequences, approximately 13% of them present only once. Sequenced material: whole blood, taken at baseline. All receptors come from an adult who was a healthcare worker with PCR-confirmed SARS-CoV-2 infection or an uninfected control (not recorded which).

Ten or more counts support this clonotype. The V gene is TRBV20-1, the J gene TRBJ1-5; possibly TRBD1 for D (5 bases). The CDR3 is 15 amino acids. Trimming pared 0 bases from V and 0 bases from J, leaving 9 bases between. Germline lookup yields CDR1 DFQATT and CDR2 SNEGSKA (reference sequence). CDR3 in DNA: TGCAGTGCTAGAGAGACAGAGATTAGCAATCAGCCCCAGCATTTT. Residues: CSARETEISNQPQHF.

In this sample, this clonotype turned up many times. The chain recombines TRBV6-1 with TRBJ2-6; D is uncertain. Germline CDR1 is MNHNS and CDR2 is SASEGT. Trimming pared 4 bases from V and 0 bases from J, leaving 16 bases between. This CDR3 region has 18 residues. Here the CDR3 reads CASSGEESENSGANVLTF. The CDR3, as DNA: TGTGCCAGCAGTGGGGAAGAGTCGGAGAACTCTGGGGCCAACGTCCTGACTTTC.

This clonotype was counted at least ten times. The J gene is TRBJ2-1, the V gene TRBV20-1; D unresolved. The CDR3 loop spans 13 amino acids. V lost 5 bases and J 10 bases, leaving 18 bases between the germline ends. Germline values: CDR1 DFQATT, CDR2 SNEGSKA (reference sequence). In nucleotides, the CDR3 is TGCAGTGCTGCGCCGACCATAATGAACGAGCAGTTCTTC. Translated: CSAAPTIMNEQFF.

This clonotype has only a few counts. The chain recombines TRBV5-4 with TRBJ1-2; D is ambiguous. The CDR3 loop spans 14 amino acids. Trimming left V 6 bases short and J 7 bases short, with 19 bases between. Per the germline V gene, CDR1 is SGHNT and CDR2 is YYREEE (reference sequence). CDR3 protein: CASTVRGGFAGYTF. The CDR3, as DNA: TGTGCCAGCACAGTCCGAGGCGGGTTTGCTGGCTACACCTTC.

This clonotype was observed a few times. The chain combines TRBV12-3 or TRBV12-4 with TRBJ2-5, with 8 bases identical to TRBD1. J lost 5 bases, V lost 6 bases, and 8 bases had no gene match. The CDR3 runs to 14 residues. For the CDR3, the DNA is TGTGCCAGCAGCGCAGGGGGCGCGGTGGAGACCCAGTACTTC. Protein: CASSAGGAVETQYF.

The J gene is TRBJ1-1, the V gene TRBV4-2; D possibly corresponds to TRBD1 (6 bases). This CDR3 has 16 residues. Germline V gene lookup returns CDR1 LGHNA and CDR2 YNFKEQ. Between the trimmed V and J ends, which lost 4 bases and 1 base, there was a span of 16 bases. CDR3: CASSRAVGGRNTEAFF. In DNA, the CDR3 is TGTGCCAGCAGCCGAGCGGTGGGGGGCAGGAACACTGAAGCTTTCTTT.

This clonotype was detected only a few times. This chain uses TRBV28 with TRBJ1-2; D call uncertain. The CDR3 contains 12 residues. The germline CDR1 and CDR2 sequences are MDHEN and SYDVKM. Trimming shortened V by 2 bases and J by 4 bases, and 5 bases separated the two germline ends. The CDR3 spells CASSLAFYGYTF. DNA of the CDR3: TGTGCCAGCAGTTTAGCCTTCTATGGCTACACCTTC.